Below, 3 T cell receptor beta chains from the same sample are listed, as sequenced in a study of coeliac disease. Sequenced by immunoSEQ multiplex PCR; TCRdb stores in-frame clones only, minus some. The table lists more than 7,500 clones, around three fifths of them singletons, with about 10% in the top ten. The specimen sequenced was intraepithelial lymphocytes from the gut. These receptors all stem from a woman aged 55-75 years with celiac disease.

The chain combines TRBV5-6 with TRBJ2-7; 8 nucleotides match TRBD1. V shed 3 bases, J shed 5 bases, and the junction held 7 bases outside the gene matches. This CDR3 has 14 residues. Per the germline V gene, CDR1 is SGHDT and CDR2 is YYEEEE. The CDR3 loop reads CASSWGTGLNEQYF. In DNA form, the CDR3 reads TGTGCCAGCAGCTGGGGGACAGGATTAAACGAGCAGTACTTC.

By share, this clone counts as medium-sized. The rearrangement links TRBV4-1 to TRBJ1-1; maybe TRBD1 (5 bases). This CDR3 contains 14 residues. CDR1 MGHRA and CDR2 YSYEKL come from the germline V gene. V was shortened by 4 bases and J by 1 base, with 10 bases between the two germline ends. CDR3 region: CASSRGGSNTEAFF. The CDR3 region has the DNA TGCGCCAGCAGCCGGGGGGGTTCGAACACTGAAGCTTTCTTT.

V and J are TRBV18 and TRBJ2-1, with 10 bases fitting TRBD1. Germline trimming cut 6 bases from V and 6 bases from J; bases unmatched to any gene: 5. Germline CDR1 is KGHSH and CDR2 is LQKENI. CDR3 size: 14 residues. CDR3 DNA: TGTGCCAGCTCTAAGGGACAGGGGATCAATGAGCAGTTCTTC. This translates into CASSKGQGINEQFF.